These T cell receptor beta chains were read from a single sample in a study of blood T cell repertoires in COVID-19. Here immunoSEQ multiplex PCR was the method, and the copy in TCRdb shows in-frame clones only, minus some. This table holds tens of thousands of clones, around 92% found once. The specimen was peripheral blood. Receptor source: a man in his 60s with acute or convalescent COVID-19. Each CDR3 is given with its conserved first and last residue. A D gene is named only where the DNA matches it firmly. The size of a clone is reported for some rows only, either as once, few or many, or as a class for expanded clones.

>.|TRBV5-1|TRBJ2-3|.
TGCGCCAGCAGCTTGGCAACCGGTCGGAGTACAGATACGCAGTATTTT
CASSLATGRSTDTQYF
>once|TRBV27|TRBJ2-5|.
TGTGCCAGCAGTTCACTTCAACGGGGGAGGCAAGAGACCCAGTACTTC
CASSSLQRGRQETQYF
>.|TRBV10-3|TRBJ2-5|TRBD2
TGTGCCATCAGCACGAGCGGGGGGGAGGAGACCCAGTACTTC
CAISTSGGEETQYF
>once|TRBV7-3|TRBJ2-7|.
TGTGCCAGCAGCTTAAGGGGGGAATACGAGCAGTACTTC
CASSLRGEYEQYF
>.|TRBV7-9|TRBJ1-5|TRBD1
TGTGCCAGCAGCCGGACAGGGGACCCACGCAATCAGCCCCAGCATTTT
CASSRTGDPRNQPQHF
>once|TRBV5-6|TRBJ2-3|.
TGTGCCAGCAGCTTCGGCAGGTACACAGATACGCAGTATTTT
CASSFGRYTDTQYF
>.|TRBV18|TRBJ2-3|.
TGTGCCAGCTCACCCCGGGGGAAGGATACGCAGTATTTT
CASSPRGKDTQYF
>.|TRBV24-1|TRBJ2-5|.
TGTGCCACCAGTGTGACGGGGTTTCGGGAGACCCAGTACTTC
CATSVTGFRETQYF
>.|TRBV30|TRBJ2-7|TRBD1
TGTGCCTGTATCCAGGGGGCGGCCTACGAGCAGTACTTC
CACIQGAAYEQYF
>.|TRBV6-5|TRBJ2-7|.
TGTGCCAGCAGGAATTCCGGGATGAACCCCCACTTC
CASRNSGMNPHF
>.|TRBV29-1|TRBJ1-5|TRBD1
TGCAGCGTGACCGGGACAGACTATCAGCCCCAGCATTTT
CSVTGTDYQPQHF
>.|TRBV4-1|TRBJ2-7|.
TGCGCCAGCAGCCCGCGTCGGGGTTACTCCTACGAGCAGTACTTC
CASSPRRGYSYEQYF
>few|TRBV6-6|TRBJ1-5|.
TGTGCCAGCAGTTACCCGGAGAGAAATCAGCCCCAGCATTTT
CASSYPERNQPQHF
>once|TRBV11-2|TRBJ2-5|TRBD2
TGTGCGTCGGCTAGCGGGGGGAAGTACCAAGAGACCCAGTACTTC
CASASGGKYQETQYF
>.|TRBV7-9|TRBJ1-6|.
TGTGCCAGCAGCTCGACGACAGGTAGTTCACCCCTCCACTTT
CASSSTTGSSPLHF
>.|TRBV27|TRBJ1-1|.
TGTGCCAGCACCCAAGGAGGGTGGAACACTGAAGCTTTCTTT
CASTQGGWNTEAFF
>.|TRBV9|TRBJ1-5|TRBD1
TGTGCCAGCAGCGCCCTCTCCCGCAGGGGGCTAAGCAATCAGCCCCAGCATTTT
CASSALSRRGLSNQPQHF
>.|TRBV29-1|TRBJ2-2|TRBD2
TGCAGCGCAGGGACTAGCGGGGGGGCCGTGTACACCGGGGAGCTGTTTTTT
CSAGTSGGAVYTGELFF
>.|TRBV5-1|TRBJ1-1|.
TGCGCCAGCAGCCCCTCTTCTTCCGCCGGTAGGAACACTGAAGCTTTCTTT
CASSPSSSAGRNTEAFF
>.|TRBV10-3|TRBJ2-1|TRBD2
TGTGCCATCAGGAGCGGGGGATACAATGAGCAGTTCTTC
CAIRSGGYNEQFF
>.|TRBV5-4|TRBJ2-1|.
TGTGCCAGCAGCTTGGTCGGCGGGGGCCTTGGGGATGAGCAGTTCTTC
CASSLVGGGLGDEQFF
>.|TRBV7-9|TRBJ2-5|.
TGTGCCAGCAGCCGACAGGACCAAGAGACCCAGTACTTC
CASSRQDQETQYF
>.|TRBV7-7|TRBJ2-5|TRBD1
TGTGCTAGCAGCTTAGGGGACAGAACTCAAGAGACCCAGTACTTC
CASSLGDRTQETQYF
>.|TRBV6-5|TRBJ1-2|.
TGTGCCAGCAGTACAGGGATTTATGGCTACACCTTC
CASSTGIYGYTF
>.|TRBV7-9|TRBJ1-4|.
TGTGCCAGCAGCCCGAAGACAGTTGAAAAACTGTTTTTT
CASSPKTVEKLFF
>.|TRBV10-2|TRBJ1-3|.
TGCGCCAGCAGTCTAGGAGGAGACACCATATATTTT
CASSLGGDTIYF
>.|TRBV12-3/TRBV12-4|TRBJ2-3|.
TGTGCCAGTAGCGTCCACACAGATACGCAGTATTTT
CASSVHTDTQYF
>once|TRBV9|TRBJ2-1|TRBD2
TGTGCCAGCAGCGTAGGTTTCCTGACTAGCGGGGGGGCCCGCAAGGACAATGAGCAGTTCTTC
CASSVGFLTSGGARKDNEQFF
>once|TRBV24-1|TRBJ2-2|TRBD1
TGTGCCACCAGTGATTCCGGGACAGGGAAGACCGGGGAGCTGTTTTTT
CATSDSGTGKTGELFF
>.|TRBV5-5|TRBJ2-1|TRBD2
TGTGCCAGCAGCGGTTTAGCGGGGGCCTTTTACAATGAGCAGTTCTTC
CASSGLAGAFYNEQFF
>.|TRBV19|TRBJ2-7|TRBD1
TGTGCCAGTAGTCCATTAGACAGGGGAGGCCACGAGCAGTACTTC
CASSPLDRGGHEQYF
>.|TRBV5-1|TRBJ2-1|TRBD2
TGCGCCAGCAGCTTGCAAGCTAGCGGTTACAATGAGCAGTTCTTC
CASSLQASGYNEQFF
>few|TRBV7-9|TRBJ2-7|.
TGTGCCAGCAGCATCCTGCCAGGTTTCTCCTACGAGCAGTACTTC
CASSILPGFSYEQYF
>.|TRBV3-1/TRBV3-2|TRBJ2-3|TRBD2
TGTGCCAGCAGCCGAGCGGGGGGTTTCACAGATACGCAGTATTTT
CASSRAGGFTDTQYF
>few|TRBV27|TRBJ1-1|.
TGTGCCAGCAAGAGGAGTATGAACACTGAAGCTTTCTTT
CASKRSMNTEAFF
>few|TRBV4-1|TRBJ1-6|TRBD1
TGCGCCAGCAGCCAAGGACAGGGCCCCAGTTCACCCCTCCACTTT
CASSQGQGPSSPLHF
>.|TRBV6-5|TRBJ1-6|TRBD1
TGTGCCAGCAGGAGGGACAGGTATAATTCACCCCTCCACTTT
CASRRDRYNSPLHF
>.|TRBV15|TRBJ1-5|.
TGTGCCACCAGCAGGGAACGGGGGACTCAGCCCCAGCATTTT
CATSRERGTQPQHF
>few|TRBV24-1|TRBJ1-1|.
TGTGCCACCAGTGACCCACACGGGGGGGACACTGAAGCTTTCTTT
CATSDPHGGDTEAFF
>.|TRBV7-9|TRBJ1-1|.
TGTGCCAGCAGCTTGGCTGCCCGAGGGTTGAACACTGAAGCTTTCTTT
CASSLAARGLNTEAFF
>.|TRBV30|TRBJ1-1|TRBD1
TGTGCCTGGAGTTACAGGGGCATGAACACTGAAGCTTTCTTT
CAWSYRGMNTEAFF
>.|TRBV3-1/TRBV3-2|TRBJ2-3|TRBD2
TGTGCCAGCAGCCAACGACTAGCGTTCACAGATACGCAGTATTTT
CASSQRLAFTDTQYF
>.|TRBV5-1|TRBJ2-7|.
TGCGCCAGCGAGAGTCCTTTTGCACCCTACGAGCAGTACTTC
CASESPFAPYEQYF
>.|TRBV7-9|TRBJ1-1|.
TGTGCCAGCAGCTTCGGGGGGAACACTGAAGCTTTCTTT
CASSFGGNTEAFF
>.|TRBV7-2|TRBJ1-1|TRBD1
TGTGCCAGCAGCTTAGTAGGGGGCCCCACTGAAGCTTTCTTT
CASSLVGGPTEAFF
>.|TRBV7-9|TRBJ2-2|.
TGTGCCAGCAGCTTAGGTAGGAGTTCGAACACCGGGGAGCTGTTTTTT
CASSLGRSSNTGELFF
>.|TRBV5-6|TRBJ1-3|.
TGTGCCAGCAGCGTTTCAGGGATTTCTGGAAACACCATATATTTT
CASSVSGISGNTIYF
>.|TRBV28|TRBJ1-2|TRBD1
TGTGCCAGCAGTCACGATTATACCGGGACAGGGGCGGGTGGCTACACCTTC
CASSHDYTGTGAGGYTF
>.|TRBV30|TRBJ1-6|.
TGTGCCTGGAGTGTACAACTGCCGGGAAATTCACCCCTCCACTTT
CAWSVQLPGNSPLHF
>few|TRBV4-2|TRBJ1-3|TRBD1
TGTGCCAGCAGCCAAGATCCCTCCCAGGGGGCTGGAAACACCATATATTTT
CASSQDPSQGAGNTIYF
>.|TRBV2|TRBJ1-1|.
TGTGCCAGCAGTGAACCCCGATTTCGCGCTGTCACTGAAGCTTTCTTT
CASSEPRFRAVTEAFF
>.|TRBV25-1|TRBJ1-6|.
TGTGCCAGCAGAGGGAGTAATTCACCCCTCCACTTT
CASRGSNSPLHF
>.|TRBV5-8|TRBJ1-1|.
TGTGCCAGCAGCTTGTTAGCAGGAGGGGCCACTGAAGCTTTCTTT
CASSLLAGGATEAFF
>few|TRBV19|TRBJ1-5|.
TGTGCCAGTAGGCGGGAGCCAGGGATTGGGAATCAGCCCCAGCATTTT
CASRREPGIGNQPQHF
>.|TRBV9|TRBJ2-7|TRBD2
TGTGCCAGCAGCCCACAGGGACTAGGATCCTTTGAGCAGTACTTC
CASSPQGLGSFEQYF